Sequencing of this T cell receptor beta chain was carried out in a study of blood T cell repertoires in COVID-19. The overall study: Samples of COVID-19 (acute and convalescent) were obtained from the United States, Italy and Spain. PBMCs, B-cell-depleted T cells, or T cells were the source of the cDNA or gDNA that made up the material.

CDR3 size: 11 residues. In germline, CDR1 is DFQATT, CDR2 SNEGSKA (reference sequence). Trimming took 5 bases from V and 5 from J, leaving 9 bases between them. Source study methods: Amplification of reference gene primers provided the estimated nucleated cell counts. Sequenced by immunoSEQ multiplex PCR; TCRdb stores in-frame clones only, minus some. The DNA gave D and trimming, while V, J and clone size come from that table. The sample shows 55,000 or so clones, more than 70% of them seen only once. The TCR originated in a man aged 55 to 69 with active COVID-19. Material for sequencing was peripheral blood. The chain joins TRBV20-1 to TRBJ1-1, with TRBD1 as a possible D gene (6 bases). In nucleotides, the CDR3 is TGCAGTGCTCGCCAGGGGACTGAAGCTTTCTTT. It yields the protein CSARQGTEAFF.